The 25 T cell receptor beta chains below come from one sample, sequenced in a study of shared clonotypes between healthy human individuals. The naive CD8 fraction comprised CD45RO-negative cells positively selected for CCR7 and excluded terminally differentiated effector memory CD45RA+ cells. The method was immunoSEQ multiplex PCR; TCRdb's version includes in-frame clones alone and lacks a portion of them. The sample has roughly 2 million clones; just under 95% are singletons. The sample consisted of naive CD8+ T cells sorted from blood. These receptor sequences come from a man aged 18 to 29 in good health.

The rearrangement uses TRBV19 and TRBJ2-7; D is uncertain. Trimming shortened V by 0 bases and J by 3 bases, and 9 bases separated the two germline ends. Germline V gives CDR1 LNHDA, CDR2 SQIVND (reference sequence). CDR3 length equals 14 residues. The CDR3, as DNA: TGTGCCAGTAGTATAGATATCGAAGTCTACGAGCAGTACTTC. Residues: CASSIDIEVYEQYF.

With regard to this clone: The same CDR3 arises from other DNA sequences in this sample as well. The V call is TRBV4-1, the J call TRBJ2-7; TRBD2 matches at 9 bases. V lost 1 base to trimming and J lost 2 bases; unmatched junction nucleotides: 3. CDR3 length: 15 amino acids. Germline V gene data show CDR1 as MGHRA and CDR2 as YSYEKL. In DNA form, the CDR3 reads TGCGCCAGCAGCCAAGGGGCTAGCGGGACCTACGAGCAGTACTTC. It is translated as CASSQGASGTYEQYF.

This clone was found once. The chain carries TRBV9 and TRBJ1-3; D may be TRBD1 (5 bases). The V end was cut by 7 bases, the J end by 0 bases, with 17 bases between. CDR1 SGDLS and CDR2 YYNGEE come from the germline V gene. CDR3 size: 16 residues. The DNA for the CDR3 is TGTGCCAGCGGGGCGGGTTCTGTCTTCTCTGGAAACACCATATATTTT. Protein sequence: CASGAGSVFSGNTIYF. Full variable domain (remainder filled in from reference TRBV9 and TRBJ1-3): DSGVTQTPKHLITATGQRVTLRCSPRSGDLSVYWYQQSLDQGLQFLIQYYNGEERAKGNILERFSAQQFPDLHSELNLSSLELGDSALYFCASGAGSVFSGNTIYFGEGSWLTVV.

The chain carries TRBV7-9 and TRBJ1-5; D perhaps matches TRBD1 (6 bases). Germline CDR1 and CDR2: SEHNR and FQNEAQ (reference sequence). CDR3 length equals 17 residues. Trimming removed 5 bases at V and 0 bases at J, with 17 bases between. The CDR3 bases are TGTGCCAGCAGCCCCTCTACAGGGACCTCTAGCAATCAGCCCCAGCATTTT. Its protein product is CASSPSTGTSSNQPQHF.

With respect to this clone: Different DNA sequences within this sample yield the same CDR3. This sequence joins TRBV27 and TRBJ2-7, with D perhaps matching TRBD2 (5 bases). Germline CDR1 is MNHEY and CDR2 is SMNVEV (reference sequence). CDR3 length equals 11 residues. V lost 5 bases to trimming and J lost 4 bases, with 6 bases between them. CDR3 sequence: CASSGGYEQYF. CDR3 nucleotides: TGTGCCAGCAGTGGCGGGTACGAGCAGTACTTC.

The CDR3 DNA follows: TGTGCAAGTCGCTTAACAATAACAGGAGGCGGTTCACCCCTCCACTTT. Translating gives CASRLTITGGGSPLHF. The chain carries TRBV12-2 and TRBJ1-6. TRBV12-2 is assigned pseudogene status. The CDR3 runs 16 residues.

The V and J genes are TRBV28 and TRBJ2-7; D is ambiguous. The V end was cut by 6 bases, the J end by 4 bases, with 10 bases between. The CDR3 runs to 12 residues. The germline V gene encodes CDR1 MDHEN and CDR2 SYDVKM. The CDR3 loop is CASSPEYYEQYF. For the CDR3, the DNA is TGTGCCAGCAGCCCTGAATATTACGAGCAGTACTTC.

The genes are TRBV30 and TRBJ2-7, with TRBD1 matching over 11 bases. The CDR3 is 14 amino acids. The germline CDR1 and CDR2 sequences are GTSNPN and SVGIG (reference sequence). Trimming took 3 bases from V and 2 from J; bases not matched to a gene: 3. CDR3: CAWRRTGGPYEQYF. DNA of the CDR3: TGTGCCTGGAGGAGGACAGGGGGCCCCTACGAGCAGTACTTC. Full variable domain (rest looked up from reference TRBV30 and TRBJ2-7): SQTIHQWPATLVQPVGSPLSLECTVEGTSNPNLYWYRQAAGRGLQLLFYSVGIGQISSEVPQNLSASRPQDRQFILSSKKLLLSDSGFYLCAWRRTGGPYEQYFGPGTRLTVT.

The CDR3 sequence is CASSYSGTGYPDTQYF. The CDR3 nucleotides are TGTGCCAGCAGTTACTCGGGGACAGGGTATCCAGATACGCAGTATTTT. V gene TRBV6-5 combines with J gene TRBJ2-3, with TRBD1 matching 9 bases. The V segment lost 0 bases and the J segment 4 bases; nucleotides outside the gene matches: 5. This CDR3 has 16 amino acids. From germline, CDR1 is MNHEY and CDR2 SVGAGI.

This clone showed up just once. In DNA form, the CDR3 reads TGTGCCAGCAGTGGCCGGGGGTGGGACGAGCAGTACTTC. Protein: CASSGRGWDEQYF. The chain employs TRBV28 and TRBJ2-7, with D perhaps TRBD2 (6 bases). Germline assignment: CDR1 MDHEN and CDR2 SYDVKM. Trimming removed 5 bases from V and 5 bases from J, with 13 bases in between. There are 13 residues in the CDR3.

The chain joins TRBV7-9 to TRBJ2-5; possibly TRBD2 for D (6 bases). This CDR3 is 12 amino acids long. CDR1 and CDR2 (germline): SEHNR, FQNEAQ (reference sequence). V lost 1 base, J lost 9 bases, and 9 bases lay in between. CDR3 amino acids: CASSLGRGAQYF. The CDR3 nucleotides are TGTGCCAGCAGCTTAGGGAGGGGTGCCCAGTACTTC. Complete variable domain (other parts from reference TRBV7-9 and TRBJ2-5): DTGVSQNPRHKITKRGQNVTFRCDPISEHNRLYWYRQTLGQGPEFLTYFQNEAQLEKSRLLSDRFSAERPKGSFSTLEIQRTEQGDSAMYLCASSLGRGAQYFGPGTRLLVL.

This chain connects TRBV11-2 to TRBJ2-4, with D perhaps TRBD1 or TRBD2 (5 bases each). V was clipped by 0 bases and J by 3 bases, with 9 bases between them. Germline V lookup: CDR1 SGHAT, CDR2 FQNNGV. This CDR3 contains 15 residues. CDR3 bases: TGTGCCAGCAGCTTAGAATGGGGGATCAAAAACATTCAGTACTTC. Translation gives CASSLEWGIKNIQYF.

In this sample, this clone turned up a few times. The gene calls are TRBV25-1 and TRBJ1-3, with TRBD1 as a possible D gene (6 bases). V lost 3 bases to trimming and J lost 1 base, with 19 bases between them. In germline, CDR1 is MGHDK, CDR2 SYGVNS. The length of the CDR3 is 18 residues. Here the CDR3 DNA reads TGTGCCAGCAGTGAGACCCAGGGGACTCGAATTTCTGGAAACACCATATATTTT. It yields the protein CASSETQGTRISGNTIYF.

The rearrangement links TRBV19 to TRBJ2-1; the match to TRBD2 covers 9 bases. This CDR3 has 17 amino acids. With 2 bases clipped from V and 0 bases from J, the junction kept 5 bases outside the gene matches. CDR1 is LNHDA, CDR2 SQIVND, per germline (reference sequence). CDR3 region: CASSITSGPSSYNEQFF. CDR3 in DNA: TGTGCCAGTAGTATAACTAGCGGGCCGAGCTCCTACAATGAGCAGTTCTTC.

The chain employs TRBV4-1 and TRBJ1-2; TRBD1 is a possible D gene (6 bases). The V gene lost 3 bases and the J gene lost 5 bases, with 19 bases spanning the gap. This CDR3 spans 16 amino acids. The germline gives CDR1 MGHRA, CDR2 YSYEKL. This CDR3 is CASSQDSWEGGYGYTF. The DNA for the CDR3 is TGCGCCAGCAGCCAGGACAGCTGGGAGGGGGGTTATGGCTACACCTTC.

The J gene is TRBJ2-3, the V gene TRBV10-3; 11 positions match TRBD2. The CDR3 totals 16 residues. Germline CDR1 and CDR2: ENHRY and SYGVKD. After removal of 3 bases from V and 6 bases from J, the junction contained 8 bases not matched to a gene. The CDR3 DNA follows: TGTGCCATCAGTGATACTAGCGGGAGTAAGATTGATACGCAGTATTTT. Translated: CAISDTSGSKIDTQYF.

This chain joins TRBV14 and TRBJ2-2; tentative D call: TRBD1 (5 bases). The CDR3 is 14 residues long. The germline gives CDR1 SGHDN, CDR2 FVKESK. V lost 0 bases and J lost 5, with 7 bases in between. CDR3 residues: CASSQEPGTGELFF. CDR3 coding DNA: TGTGCCAGCAGCCAAGAGCCAGGGACCGGGGAGCTGTTTTTT.

The V call is TRBV10-1, the J call TRBJ1-2, with D unresolved. The germline gives CDR1 WNHNN, CDR2 SYGVQD (reference sequence). There are 13 residues in the CDR3. Trimming removed 4 bases from V and 7 bases from J, with 13 bases in between. CDR3 DNA sequence: TGCGCCAGCAGTGGGAGCCGGGCCTTTGGCTACACCTTC. This encodes CASSGSRAFGYTF.

The chain links TRBV6-6 to TRBJ1-2; 8 bases are a match to TRBD1. This CDR3 comprises 14 residues. Germline V gene lookup returns CDR1 MNHNY and CDR2 SVGAGI (reference sequence). V shed 5 bases and J 5 bases; nucleotides not matched to a gene: 7. CDR3 loop: CASSLTGTGYGYTF. The CDR3 DNA follows: TGTGCCAGCAGTCTAACCGGGACAGGTTATGGCTACACCTTC.

The chain links TRBV7-8 to TRBJ2-1; D not resolved. V lost 0 bases to trimming and J lost 5 bases, with 8 bases between them. This CDR3 comprises 14 residues. Germline CDR1 is SGHVS and CDR2 is FQNEAQ. This CDR3 reads CASSLAGGHNEQFF. The CDR3 bases are TGTGCCAGCAGCTTAGCCGGTGGGCACAATGAGCAGTTCTTC.

This clone showed up just once. This chain connects TRBV7-9 to TRBJ2-1; D remains unclear. Germline CDR1 and CDR2: SEHNR and FQNEAQ (reference sequence). This CDR3 contains 15 residues. V was shortened by 5 bases and J by 3 bases, with 14 bases between the two germline ends. This chain's CDR3 is CASSAVGTNYNEQFF. CDR3 in DNA: TGTGCCAGCAGCGCCGTAGGCACTAACTACAATGAGCAGTTCTTC.

The chain joins TRBV9 to TRBJ2-5; 10 bases map to TRBD2. Germline CDR1 SGDLS, CDR2 YYNGEE. This CDR3 comprises 15 residues. The J segment lost 5 bases and the V segment lost 2 bases, leaving 6 bases of the junction unmatched. CDR3 nucleotide sequence: TGTGCCAGCAGCGTTCTAGCGGGAGCAGGGGAGACCCAGTACTTC. Its protein product is CASSVLAGAGETQYF.

The chain's CDR3 is CASSEGLGQGAYEQYF. CDR3 nucleotides: TGTGCCAGCAGTGAAGGACTCGGTCAGGGTGCCTACGAGCAGTACTTC. This rearrangement joins TRBV6-1 to TRBJ2-7; perhaps TRBD1 as D (5 bases). Trimming took off 1 base at V and 2 bases at J, with 15 bases between the two ends. The CDR3 is 16 residues long. From germline, CDR1 is MNHNS and CDR2 SASEGT.

Remarks on this clone: Distinct nucleotide sequences in the sample also encode this CDR3. This chain joins TRBV13 and TRBJ2-7, with 7 positions matching TRBD1. Germline CDR1 is PRHDT and CDR2 is FYEKMQ (reference sequence). V lost 1 base and J lost 0; bases outside the gene matches: 0. This CDR3 has 14 amino acids. DNA for the CDR3: TGTGCCAGCAGCTTAGAGGGGGCCTCCTACGAGCAGTACTTC. Its translation: CASSLEGASYEQYF.

Only one count was recorded for this clone. DNA for the CDR3: TGCGCCAGCAGCCATTGTGGACTAGTCGGAGAGACCCAGTACTTC. This sequence encodes CASSHCGLVGETQYF. The gene calls are TRBV4-1 and TRBJ2-5; 7 bases align to TRBD2. The CDR3 has 15 amino acids. The V and J ends lost 3 bases and 4 bases, in that order; junction bases with no gene match: 8. Per the germline V gene, CDR1 is MGHRA and CDR2 is YSYEKL.